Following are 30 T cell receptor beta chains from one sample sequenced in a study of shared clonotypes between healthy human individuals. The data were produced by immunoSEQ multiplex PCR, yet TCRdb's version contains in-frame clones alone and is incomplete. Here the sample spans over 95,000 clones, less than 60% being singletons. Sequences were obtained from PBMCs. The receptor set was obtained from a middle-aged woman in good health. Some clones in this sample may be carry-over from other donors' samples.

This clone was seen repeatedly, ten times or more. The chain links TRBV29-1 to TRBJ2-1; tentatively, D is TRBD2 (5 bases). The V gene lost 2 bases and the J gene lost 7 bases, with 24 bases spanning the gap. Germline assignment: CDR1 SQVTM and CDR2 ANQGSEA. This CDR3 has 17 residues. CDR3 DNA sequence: TGCAGCGTTGAAAGCTCAGGAACTATGGAGCGGAATAATGAGCAGTTCTTC. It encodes CSVESSGTMERNNEQFF.

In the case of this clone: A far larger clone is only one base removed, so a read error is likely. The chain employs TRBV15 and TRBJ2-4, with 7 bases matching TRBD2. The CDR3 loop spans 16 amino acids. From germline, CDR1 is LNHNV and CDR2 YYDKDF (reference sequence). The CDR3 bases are TGTGCCACCAGCAGGAGCGGGGAAGTAGCCAAAAGCATTCAGTACTTC. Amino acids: CATSRSGEVAKSIQYF.

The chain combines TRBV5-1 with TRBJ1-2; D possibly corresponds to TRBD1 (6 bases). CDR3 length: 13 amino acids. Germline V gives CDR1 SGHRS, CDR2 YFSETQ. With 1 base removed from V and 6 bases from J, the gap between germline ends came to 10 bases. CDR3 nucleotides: TGCGCCAGCAGCTTGTCGGGGGCCGATGGCTACACCTTC. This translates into CASSLSGADGYTF.

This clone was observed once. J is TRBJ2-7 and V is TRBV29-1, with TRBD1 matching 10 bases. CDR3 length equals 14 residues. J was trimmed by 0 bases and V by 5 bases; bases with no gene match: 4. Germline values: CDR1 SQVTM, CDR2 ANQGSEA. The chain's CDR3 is CSVQDRGSSYEQYF. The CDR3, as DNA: TGCAGCGTTCAGGACAGGGGGAGCTCCTACGAGCAGTACTTC.

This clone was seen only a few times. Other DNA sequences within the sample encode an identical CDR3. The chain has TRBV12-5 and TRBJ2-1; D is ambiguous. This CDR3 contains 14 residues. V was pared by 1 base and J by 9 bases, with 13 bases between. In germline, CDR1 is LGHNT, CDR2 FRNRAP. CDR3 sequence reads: CASGLGGPEREQFF. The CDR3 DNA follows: TGTGCTAGTGGTTTGGGAGGACCTGAGCGTGAGCAGTTCTTC. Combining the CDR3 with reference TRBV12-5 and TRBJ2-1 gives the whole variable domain DARVTQTPRHKVTEMGQEVTMRCQPILGHNTVFWYRQTMMQGLELLAYFRNRAPLDDSGMPKDRFSAEMPDATLATLKIQPSEPRDSAVYFCASGLGGPEREQFFGPGTRLTVL.

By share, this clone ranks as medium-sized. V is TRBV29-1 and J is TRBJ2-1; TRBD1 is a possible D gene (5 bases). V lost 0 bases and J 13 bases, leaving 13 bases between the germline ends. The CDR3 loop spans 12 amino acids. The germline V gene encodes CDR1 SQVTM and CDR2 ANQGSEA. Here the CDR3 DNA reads TGCAGCGTTGAAGAGTTACAGGAATTACAGTTCTTC. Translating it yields CSVEELQELQFF.

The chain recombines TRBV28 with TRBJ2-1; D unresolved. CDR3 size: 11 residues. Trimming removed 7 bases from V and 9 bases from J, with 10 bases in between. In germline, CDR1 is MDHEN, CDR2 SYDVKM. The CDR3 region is CASMSSSEQFF. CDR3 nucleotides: TGTGCCAGCATGTCTTCGAGTGAGCAGTTCTTC. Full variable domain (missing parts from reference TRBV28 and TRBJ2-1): DVKVTQSSRYLVKRTGEKVFLECVQDMDHENMFWYRQDPGLGLRLIYFSYDVKMKEKGDIPEGYSVSREKKERFSLILESASTNQTSMYLCASMSSSEQFFGPGTRLTVL.

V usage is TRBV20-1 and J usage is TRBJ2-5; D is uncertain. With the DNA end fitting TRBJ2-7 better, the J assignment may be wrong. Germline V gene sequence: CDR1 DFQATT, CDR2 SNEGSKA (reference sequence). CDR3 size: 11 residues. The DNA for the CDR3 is TGCAGTGCTGCCAGTCGCTACGAGCAGTACTTC. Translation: CSAASRYEQYF.

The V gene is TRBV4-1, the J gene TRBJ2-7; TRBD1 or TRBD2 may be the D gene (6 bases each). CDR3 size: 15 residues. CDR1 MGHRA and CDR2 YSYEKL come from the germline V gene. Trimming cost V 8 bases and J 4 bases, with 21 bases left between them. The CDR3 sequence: CASVLTIGGSYEQYF. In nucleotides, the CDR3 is TGCGCCAGCGTTCTGACTATAGGGGGGAGTTACGAGCAGTACTTC.

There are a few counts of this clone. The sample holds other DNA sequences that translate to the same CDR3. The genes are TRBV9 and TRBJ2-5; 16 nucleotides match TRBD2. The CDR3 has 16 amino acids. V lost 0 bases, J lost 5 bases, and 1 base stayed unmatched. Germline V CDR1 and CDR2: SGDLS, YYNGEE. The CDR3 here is CASSVAGLAGGETQYF. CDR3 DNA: TGTGCCAGCAGCGTAGCGGGACTAGCGGGAGGGGAGACCCAGTACTTC.

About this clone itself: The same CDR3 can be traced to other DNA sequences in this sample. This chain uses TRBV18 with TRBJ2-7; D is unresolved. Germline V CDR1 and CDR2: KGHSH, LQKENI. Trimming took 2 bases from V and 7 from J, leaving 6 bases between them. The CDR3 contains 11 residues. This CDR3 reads CASSPGQEQYF. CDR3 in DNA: TGTGCCAGCTCACCAGGCCAGGAGCAGTACTTC.

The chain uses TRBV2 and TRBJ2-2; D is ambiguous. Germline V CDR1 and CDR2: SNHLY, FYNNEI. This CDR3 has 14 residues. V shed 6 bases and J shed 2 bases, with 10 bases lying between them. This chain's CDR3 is CASRVSTNTGELFF. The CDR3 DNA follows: TGTGCCAGCAGGGTCTCCACAAACACCGGGGAGCTGTTTTTT.

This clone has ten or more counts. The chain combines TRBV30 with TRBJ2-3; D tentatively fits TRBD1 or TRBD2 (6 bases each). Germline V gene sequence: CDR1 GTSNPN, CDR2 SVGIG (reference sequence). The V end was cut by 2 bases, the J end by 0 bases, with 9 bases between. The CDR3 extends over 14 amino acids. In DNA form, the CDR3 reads TGTGCCTGGAGTAGGGGGGCCAGCACAGATACGCAGTATTTT. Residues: CAWSRGASTDTQYF.

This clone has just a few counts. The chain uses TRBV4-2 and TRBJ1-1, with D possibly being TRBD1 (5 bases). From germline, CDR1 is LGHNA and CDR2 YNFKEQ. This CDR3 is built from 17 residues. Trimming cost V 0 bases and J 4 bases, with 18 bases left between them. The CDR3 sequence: CASSQEARQLRFTEAFF. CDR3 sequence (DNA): TGTGCCAGCAGCCAAGAGGCCCGACAGTTAAGATTCACTGAAGCTTTCTTT.

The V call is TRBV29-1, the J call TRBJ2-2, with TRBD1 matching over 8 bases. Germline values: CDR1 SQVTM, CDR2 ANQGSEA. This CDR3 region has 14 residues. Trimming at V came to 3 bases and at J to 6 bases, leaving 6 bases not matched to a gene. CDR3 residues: CSVDPGGPAGELFF. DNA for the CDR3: TGCAGCGTTGATCCAGGGGGCCCGGCCGGGGAGCTGTTTTTT.

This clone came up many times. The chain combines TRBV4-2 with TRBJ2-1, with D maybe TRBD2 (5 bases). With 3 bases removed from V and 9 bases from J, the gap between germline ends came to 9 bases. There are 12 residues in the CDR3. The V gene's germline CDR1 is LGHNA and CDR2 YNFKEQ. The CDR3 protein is CASSHNRGEQFF. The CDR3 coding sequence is TGTGCCAGCAGCCACAACCGGGGTGAGCAGTTCTTC.

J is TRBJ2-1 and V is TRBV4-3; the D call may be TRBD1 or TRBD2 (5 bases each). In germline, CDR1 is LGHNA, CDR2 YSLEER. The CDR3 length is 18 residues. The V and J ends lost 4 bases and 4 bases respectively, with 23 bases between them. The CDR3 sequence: CASSPGGGQRTGYNEQFF. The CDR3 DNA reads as TGCGCCAGCAGCCCTGGAGGCGGGCAGAGAACAGGTTACAATGAGCAGTTCTTC.

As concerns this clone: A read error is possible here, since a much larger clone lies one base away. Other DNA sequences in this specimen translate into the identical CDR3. This CDR3 reads CASSGFVSSYNEQFF. CDR3 sequence (DNA): TGCGCCAGCAGTGGGTTCGTAAGCTCCTACAATGAGCAGTTCTTC. The chain combines TRBV2 with TRBJ2-1; D is uncertain. Germline lookup yields CDR1 SNHLY and CDR2 FYNNEI. The CDR3 length is 15 residues.

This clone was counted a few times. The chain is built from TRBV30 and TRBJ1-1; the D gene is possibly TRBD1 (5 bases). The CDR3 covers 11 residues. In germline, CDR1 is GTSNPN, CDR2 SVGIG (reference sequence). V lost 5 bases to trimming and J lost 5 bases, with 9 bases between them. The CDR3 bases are TGTGCCTGGGAGCGGGGGACTGAAGCTTTCTTT. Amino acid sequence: CAWERGTEAFF.

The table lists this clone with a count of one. The CDR3 loop reads CASSLGTTYEQYF. The CDR3 DNA follows: TGCGCCAGCAGCTTGGGAACAACCTACGAGCAGTACTTC. The rearrangement joins TRBV5-1 to TRBJ2-7; no definite D call. The germline V and J ends were trimmed by 0 bases and 2 bases, with 6 bases remaining between them. The germline gives CDR1 SGHRS, CDR2 YFSETQ. The CDR3 spans 13 residues.

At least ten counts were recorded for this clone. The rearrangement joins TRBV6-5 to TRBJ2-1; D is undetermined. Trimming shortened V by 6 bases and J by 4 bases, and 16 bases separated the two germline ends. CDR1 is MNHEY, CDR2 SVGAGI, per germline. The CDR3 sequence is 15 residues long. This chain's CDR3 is CASSPTWLGYNEQFF. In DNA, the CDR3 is TGTGCCAGCAGCCCGACATGGTTGGGTTACAATGAGCAGTTCTTC.

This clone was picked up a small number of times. In DNA, the CDR3 is TGTGCCAGCAGCTTGTCTGTGAATGAGCAGTTCTTC. This sequence encodes CASSLSVNEQFF. The gene calls are TRBV5-4 and TRBJ2-1; D unresolved. This CDR3 region has 12 residues. The germline V gene has CDR1 SGHNT and CDR2 YYREEE (reference sequence). Deletions cut 1 base from V and 7 bases from J, with 6 bases between.

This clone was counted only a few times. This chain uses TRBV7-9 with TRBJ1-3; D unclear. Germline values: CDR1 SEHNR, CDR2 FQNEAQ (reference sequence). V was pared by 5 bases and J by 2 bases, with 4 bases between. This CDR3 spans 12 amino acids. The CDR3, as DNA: TGTGCCAGCAGCCCCACTGGAAACACCATATATTTT. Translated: CASSPTGNTIYF.

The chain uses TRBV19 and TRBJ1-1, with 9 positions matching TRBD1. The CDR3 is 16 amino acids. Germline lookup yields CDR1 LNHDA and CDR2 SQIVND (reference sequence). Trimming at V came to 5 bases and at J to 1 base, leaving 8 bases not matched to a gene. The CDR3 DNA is TGTGCCAGTAGTCCCATACCGGGACAGGGGAACACTGAAGCTTTCTTT. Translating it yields CASSPIPGQGNTEAFF.

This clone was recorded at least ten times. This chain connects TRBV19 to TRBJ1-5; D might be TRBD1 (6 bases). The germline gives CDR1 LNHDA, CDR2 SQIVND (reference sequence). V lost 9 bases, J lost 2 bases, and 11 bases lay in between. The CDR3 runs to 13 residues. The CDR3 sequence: CASTGQRNQPQHF. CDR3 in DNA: TGTGCCAGCACAGGACAGCGCAATCAGCCCCAGCATTTT.

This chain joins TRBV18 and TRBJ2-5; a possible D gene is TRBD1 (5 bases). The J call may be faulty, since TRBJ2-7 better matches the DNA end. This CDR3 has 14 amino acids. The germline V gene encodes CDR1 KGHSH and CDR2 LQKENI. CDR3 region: CASSPIQESYEQYF. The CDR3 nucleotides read TGTGCCAGCTCACCAATACAGGAATCCTACGAGCAGTACTTC.

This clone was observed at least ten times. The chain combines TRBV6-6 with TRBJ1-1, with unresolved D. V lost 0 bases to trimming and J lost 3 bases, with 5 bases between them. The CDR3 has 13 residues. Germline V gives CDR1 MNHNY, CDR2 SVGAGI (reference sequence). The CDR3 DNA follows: TGTGCCAGCAGTTACTCGAGGGACACTGAAGCTTTCTTT. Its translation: CASSYSRDTEAFF.

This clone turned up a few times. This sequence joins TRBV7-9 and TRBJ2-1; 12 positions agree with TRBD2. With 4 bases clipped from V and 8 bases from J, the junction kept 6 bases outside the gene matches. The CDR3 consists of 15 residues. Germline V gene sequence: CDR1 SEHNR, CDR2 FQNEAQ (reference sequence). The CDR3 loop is CASSSRTSGIDEQFF. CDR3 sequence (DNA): TGTGCCAGCAGCTCCCGGACTAGCGGGATCGATGAGCAGTTCTTC.

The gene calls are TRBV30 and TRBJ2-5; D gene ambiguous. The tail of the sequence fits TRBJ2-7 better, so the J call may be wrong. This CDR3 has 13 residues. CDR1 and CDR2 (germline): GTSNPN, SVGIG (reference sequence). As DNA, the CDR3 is TGTGCCCGACCCCCCCAACCCTGGGACGAGCAGTACTTC. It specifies CARPPQPWDEQYF.

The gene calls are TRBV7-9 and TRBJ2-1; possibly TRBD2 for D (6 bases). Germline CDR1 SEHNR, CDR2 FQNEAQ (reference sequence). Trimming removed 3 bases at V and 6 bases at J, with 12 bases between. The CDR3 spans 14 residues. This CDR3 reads CASSFREYRNEQFF. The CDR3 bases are TGTGCCAGCAGCTTCCGGGAGTACCGCAATGAGCAGTTCTTC.